This entry features one T cell receptor beta chain sequence. There is no known antigen for this receptor. Within one base of it there is no much larger clone, and no base qualities were kept. The CDR3 regions of human TCRbeta chains were analyzed by immunosequencing. On the study's bioinformatics: Repertoire TCRs were matched against a reference library of SARS-CoV-2-specific TCRs generated with the MIRA antigen-specificity platform. Breadth was defined as the fraction of unique TCRs that were SARS-CoV-2-associated. Depth was defined as the fraction of total T cells that were SARS-CoV-2-associated. Using the MIRA data, each spike-specific TCR was mapped to the spike region that the TCR reacts to and placed in a CD4 or CD8 class. Log10-transformed breadth and depth values were compared by one-way ANOVA with Sidak's multiple comparisons tests. TCRdb mirrors the immuneACCESS table, restricted to in-frame sequences. Some clones are absent from its copies; in checked studies, under half trace to an unresolved V gene, and the reason for the others is unknown. The DNA gave D and trimming, while V, J and clone size come from that table. This sample lists over 150,000 clones; around 90% were detected once. Together, the top ten hold over 15% of the sample.

The data originate from a study of T cell responses to AZD1222 COVID-19 vaccine (dated by TCRdb to the early 2020s). For the wider study: Because spike-specific TCR depth and breadth did not differ between the two schedules, AZD1222 recipients who got a second dose at roughly 4 weeks were pooled with those who got a second dose at roughly 12 weeks. TCR sequencing was performed for over 230 trial participants, of whom approximately 200 were given two doses of AZD1222 and 26 were given two doses of MenACWY control vaccine. Enrollment into the trials was organized by age into subgroups of 18-55, 56-69 and 70-plus years, and those subgroups contained roughly 160, 29 and 62 TCR-sequenced participants, respectively.

In light of the paper, this sample's time point label describes: baseline before first vaccination. The vaccinee samples were drawn from two UK trials, COV001 and COV002, one of which was a single-blind randomized controlled phase 2/3 trial testing AZD1222 (ChAdOx1 nCoV-19) in healthy adults. For TCRbeta chain sequencing, PBMC samples were collected from trial participants at day 0 and at day 28 after the second dose. The investigation overall reported the following: After two AZD1222 doses, both the breadth and the depth of spike-specific TCRs were significantly higher than at day 0 and than in MenACWY recipients. Participants were mostly white British, with more females than males. The authors suggested clonal diversity may have been underestimated. Because no day 14 peak-response samples were available, repertoires were characterized only after the peak T cell response. Nearly half of unique spike-specific TCRs reportedly recognized epitopes outside regions mutated in the B.1.351 and B.1.1.7 variants. Conclusions about previously exposed vaccinees are limited because only six or seven AZD1222 recipients were SARS-CoV-2 seropositive at baseline. In the small 56-69-year group, the increase in depth fell short of significance, most likely because of low power. The whole spike protein was spanned by vaccine-associated CD4 TCRs, and dominant responses were seen in regions 160-218 and 743-854.

From the cysteine through the phenylalanine, the CDR3 covers 12 amino acids. The DNA shown is the 36-base CDR3, in frame from base 1. Cut back by 5 bases and 8 bases, the V and J ends lie 12 bases apart. Per the germline V gene, SGHVS is the CDR1 and FQNEAQ is the CDR2. The sequence came from an adult in good health. The chain joins TRBV7-8 to TRBJ1-2; TRBD1 is possibly the D segment (6 matching bases). The sample consisted of peripheral blood, taken on day 0 of AZD1222 vaccination. DNA sequence: TGTGCCAGCAGCCATAGAGGGGGGGGCTACACCTTC. The resulting protein is CASSHRGGGYTF. The entire variable domain, with the stretches around the CDR3 drawn from the reference TRBV7-8 and TRBJ1-2 proteins, is GAGVSQSPRYKVAKRGQDVALRCDPISGHVSLFWYQQALGQGPEFLTYFQNEAQLDKSGLPSDRFFAERPEGSVSTLKIQRTQQEDSAVYLCASSHRGGGYTFGSGTRLTVV.